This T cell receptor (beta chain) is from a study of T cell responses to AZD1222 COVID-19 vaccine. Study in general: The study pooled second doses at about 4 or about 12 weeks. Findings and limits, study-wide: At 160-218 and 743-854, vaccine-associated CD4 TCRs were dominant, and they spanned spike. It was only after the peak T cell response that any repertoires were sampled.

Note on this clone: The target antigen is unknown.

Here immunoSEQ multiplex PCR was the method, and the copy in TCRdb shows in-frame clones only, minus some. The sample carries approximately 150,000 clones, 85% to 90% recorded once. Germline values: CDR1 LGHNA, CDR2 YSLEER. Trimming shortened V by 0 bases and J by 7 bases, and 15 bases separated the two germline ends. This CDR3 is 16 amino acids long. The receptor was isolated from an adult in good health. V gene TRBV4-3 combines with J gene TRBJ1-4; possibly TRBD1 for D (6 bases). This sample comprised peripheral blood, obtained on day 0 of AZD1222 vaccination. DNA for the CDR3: TGCGCCAGCAGCCAAGATTCGACAGGTAGAAGTGAAAAACTGTTTTTT. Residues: CASSQDSTGRSEKLFF.